These T cell receptor beta chains were read from a single sample in a study of cytomegalovirus exposure and HLA in healthy donors. The data were produced by immunoSEQ multiplex PCR, yet TCRdb's version contains in-frame clones alone and is incomplete. The repertoire has some 190,000 clones, approximately 80% of them found once; the top ten carry 2.4%. Sequenced: PBMCs. These receptors all come from a male donor in good health and CMV-seronegative. Each CDR3 is given with its conserved first and last residue. D genes are given only for firm matches. Size values are once, few and many counts, or a class for expanded clones, and some rows have none.

d_call j_call clone_size v_call cdr3_nt cdr3_aa
TRBD1 TRBJ2-1 - TRBV9 TGTGCCAGCAGCGGAGCCGGGACAGGGACTGAGCAGTTCTTC CASSGAGTGTEQFF
TRBD2 TRBJ2-1 - TRBV9 TGTGCCAGCAGCGGGAAAACTAGCGGGAGGGCGATCAATGAGCAGTTCTTC CASSGKTSGRAINEQFF
- TRBJ2-3 few TRBV6-1 TGTGCCAGCAGTGTACAGGGGACTTCCCACACAGATACGCAGTATTTT CASSVQGTSHTDTQYF
TRBD1 TRBJ1-3 - TRBV27 TGTGCCAGCAGCACATCCCCCACAGGGGCTGGAAACACCATATATTTT CASSTSPTGAGNTIYF
TRBD1 TRBJ2-7 - TRBV19 TGTGCCAGTAGTGCGGGACAGGGCGGTCCCTACGAGCAGTACTTC CASSAGQGGPYEQYF
TRBD2 TRBJ2-3 many TRBV5-1 TGCGCCAGCAGCTTCGGACTAGCGGGAGGAGATACGCAGTATTTT CASSFGLAGGDTQYF
TRBD1 TRBJ2-7 - TRBV5-5 TGTGCCAGCAGACAGGGGACCTACGAGCAGTACTTC CASRQGTYEQYF
- TRBJ2-7 once TRBV29-1 TGCAGCGTTTTCTCTAGTGGCGAGCAGTACTTC CSVFSSGEQYF
- TRBJ1-1 few TRBV7-3 TGTGCCAGCAGCTTAAGGCAGAACACTGAAGCTTTCTTT CASSLRQNTEAFF
TRBD1 TRBJ2-4 - TRBV19 TGTGCCAGTAGTATAGATAGAACAGGGGGCTTTGGACTAGCCAAAAACATTCAGTACTTC CASSIDRTGGFGLAKNIQYF
- TRBJ2-5 - TRBV7-9 TGTTCCAGCAGCCAAGGGGTCTATACGTACCAAGAGACCCAGTACTTC CSSSQGVYTYQETQYF
TRBD1 TRBJ1-5 - TRBV6-1 TGTGCCAGCAGTGAAGCGGGACAGGGTTTCAATCAGCCCCAGCATTTT CASSEAGQGFNQPQHF
- TRBJ1-1 - TRBV30 TGTGCCTGGAGTGTACGAGGGAACACTGAAGCTTTCTTT CAWSVRGNTEAFF
- TRBJ1-4 once TRBV7-8 TGTGCCAGCACCCCGGACAGCCAAGGTGAAAAACTGTTTTTT CASTPDSQGEKLFF
- TRBJ2-7 few TRBV27 TGTGCCAGCAGTCGGGTCCAAAGCTACGAGCAGTACTTC CASSRVQSYEQYF
TRBD2 TRBJ2-1 - TRBV28 TGTGCCAGCGTCCCACCTGGCGGGGGTTACAATGAGCAGTTCTTC CASVPPGGGYNEQFF